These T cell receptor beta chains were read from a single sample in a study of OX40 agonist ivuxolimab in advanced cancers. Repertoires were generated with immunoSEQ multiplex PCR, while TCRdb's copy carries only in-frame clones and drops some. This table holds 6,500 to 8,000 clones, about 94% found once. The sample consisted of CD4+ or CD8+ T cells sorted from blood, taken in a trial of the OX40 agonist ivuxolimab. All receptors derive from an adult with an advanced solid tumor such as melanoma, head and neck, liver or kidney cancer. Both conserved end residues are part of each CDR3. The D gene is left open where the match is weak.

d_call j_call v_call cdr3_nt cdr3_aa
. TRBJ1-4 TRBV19 TGTGCCAGTAGTTCAACCCGCAATGAAAAACTGTTTTTT CASSSTRNEKLFF
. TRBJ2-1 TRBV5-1 TGCGCCAGCAGCTCCGGACGTAACAATGAGCAGTTCTTC CASSSGRNNEQFF
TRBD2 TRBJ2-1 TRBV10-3 TGTGCCACCAAACCTCTAGCGGGAGGGTTCAATGAGCAGTTCTTC CATKPLAGGFNEQFF
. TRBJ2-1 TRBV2 TGTGCCAGCAGTGAAGACGGAGGGGAATACAATGAGCAGTTCTTC CASSEDGGEYNEQFF
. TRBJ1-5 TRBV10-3 TGTGCCATCGGTGGAGGGGTGAGCAATCAGCCCCAGCATTTT CAIGGGVSNQPQHF
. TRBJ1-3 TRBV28 TGTGCCAGCAGTTCCACCCCCCCGGACATATATTTT CASSSTPPDIYF
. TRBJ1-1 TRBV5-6 TGTGCCAGCAGCTTAACAGGGCCTCGCGGTGAAGCTTTCTTT CASSLTGPRGEAFF
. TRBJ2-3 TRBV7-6 TGTGCCAGCGAGGGAGGCACAGATACGCAGTATTTT CASEGGTDTQYF
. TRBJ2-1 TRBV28 TGTGCCAGCATGGAGAGATTCTCCTACAATGAGCAGTTCTTC CASMERFSYNEQFF
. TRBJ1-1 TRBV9 TGTGCCAGCAGCACCCGGGGGCGGCACACTGAAGCTTTCTTT CASSTRGRHTEAFF